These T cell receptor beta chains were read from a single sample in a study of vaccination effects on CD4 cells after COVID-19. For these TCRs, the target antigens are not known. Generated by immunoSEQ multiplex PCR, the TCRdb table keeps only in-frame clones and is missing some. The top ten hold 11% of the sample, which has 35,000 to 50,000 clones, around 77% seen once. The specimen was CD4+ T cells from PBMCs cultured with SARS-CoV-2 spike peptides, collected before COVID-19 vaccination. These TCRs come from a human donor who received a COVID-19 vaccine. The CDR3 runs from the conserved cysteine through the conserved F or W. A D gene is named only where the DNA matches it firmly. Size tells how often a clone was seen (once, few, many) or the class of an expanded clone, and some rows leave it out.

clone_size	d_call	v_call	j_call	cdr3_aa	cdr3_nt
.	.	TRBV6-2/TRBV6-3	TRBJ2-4	CASSYLASPNIQYF	TGTGCCAGCAGTTACTTAGCCTCACCCAACATTCAGTACTTC
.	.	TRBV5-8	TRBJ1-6	CASGQGGSNSYNSPLHF	TGTGCCAGCGGCCAAGGTGGATCTAACTCCTATAATTCACCCCTCCACTTT
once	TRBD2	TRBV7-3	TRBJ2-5	CASSRDTGGATQYF	TGTGCCAGCAGCCGGGACACCGGGGGGGCGACCCAGTACTTC
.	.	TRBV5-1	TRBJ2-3	CASSGFSGNTDTQYF	TGCGCCAGCAGTGGGTTTAGCGGAAACACAGATACGCAGTATTTT
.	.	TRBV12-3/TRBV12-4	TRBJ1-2	CASSKAAGGYTF	TGTGCCAGCAGTAAAGCGGCCGGGGGCTACACCTTC
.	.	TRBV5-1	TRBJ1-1	CASSLGSGTEAFF	TGCGCCAGCAGCTTGGGGTCAGGGACTGAAGCTTTCTTT
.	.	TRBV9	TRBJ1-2	CASSVENSGYGYTF	TGTGCCAGCAGCGTAGAGAACAGTGGGTATGGCTACACCTTC
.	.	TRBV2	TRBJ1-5	CASTNANQPQHF	TGTGCCAGCACGAACGCCAATCAGCCCCAGCATTTT
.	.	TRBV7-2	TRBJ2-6	CASSQSGGANVLTF	TGTGCCAGCAGTCAATCAGGGGGGGCCAACGTCCTGACTTTC
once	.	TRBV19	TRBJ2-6	CASSIVGRVVEGANVLTF	TGTGCCAGTAGTATAGTCGGCAGGGTGGTCGAAGGGGCCAACGTCCTGACTTTC
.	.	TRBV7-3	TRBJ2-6	CASGHRSSGANVLTF	TGTGCCAGCGGGCACAGGTCCTCCGGGGCCAACGTCCTGACTTTC
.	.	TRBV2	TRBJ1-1	CASTFNTEAFF	TGTGCCAGCACCTTCAACACTGAAGCTTTCTTT
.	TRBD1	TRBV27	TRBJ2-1	CASTKDRRYGYNEQFF	TGTGCCAGCACCAAGGACAGGCGGTACGGGTACAATGAGCAGTTCTTC
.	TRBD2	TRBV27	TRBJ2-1	CASSTGTSGGSYNEQFF	TGTGCCAGCAGTACAGGGACTAGCGGGGGTTCCTACAATGAGCAGTTCTTC
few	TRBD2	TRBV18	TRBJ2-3	CASSQILASGRVDTQYF	TGTGCCAGCTCACAAATTCTGGCTAGCGGCAGGGTGGATACGCAGTATTTT
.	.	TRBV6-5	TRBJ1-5	CASVRNSGNQPQHF	TGTGCCAGCGTTCGAAACAGCGGGAATCAGCCCCAGCATTTT
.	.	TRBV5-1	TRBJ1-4	CASSSDGLWEKLFF	TGCGCCAGCAGCTCGGACGGCCTCTGGGAAAAACTGTTTTTT
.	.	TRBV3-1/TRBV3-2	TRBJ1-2	CASSQVGTGYTF	TGTGCCAGCAGCCAAGTCGGTACTGGCTACACCTTC
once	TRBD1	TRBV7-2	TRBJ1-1	CASSLRTGVNTEAFF	TGTGCCAGCAGCCTCCGGACAGGGGTGAACACTGAAGCTTTCTTT
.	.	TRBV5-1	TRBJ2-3	CASSLLGYTDTQYF	TGCGCCAGCAGCTTGCTAGGTTACACAGATACGCAGTATTTT
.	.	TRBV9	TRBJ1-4	CASSVGPSTNEKLFF	TGTGCCAGCAGCGTCGGACCCTCAACTAATGAAAAACTGTTTTTT
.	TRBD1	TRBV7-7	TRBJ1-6	CASRISRQGLWSSYNSPLHF	TGTGCCAGCAGAATAAGTAGACAGGGCCTCTGGAGCTCCTATAATTCACCCCTCCACTTT
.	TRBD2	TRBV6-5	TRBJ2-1	CASKNGGADEQFF	TGTGCCAGCAAAAACGGGGGGGCCGATGAGCAGTTCTTC
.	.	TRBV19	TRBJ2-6	CASRTTGTGANVLTF	TGTGCCAGTAGGACCACAGGGACAGGGGCCAACGTCCTGACTTTC
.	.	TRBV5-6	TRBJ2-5	CASSSTGFQETQYF	TGTGCCAGCAGCTCTACAGGGTTTCAAGAGACCCAGTACTTC
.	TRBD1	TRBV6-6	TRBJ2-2	CASSHGQAGTGELFF	TGTGCCAGCAGTCACGGACAGGCGGGCACCGGGGAGCTGTTTTTT
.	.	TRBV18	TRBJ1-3	CASSPQKGGNTIYF	TGTGCCAGCTCACCACAGAAAGGGGGAAACACCATATATTTT
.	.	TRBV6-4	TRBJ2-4	CASSPRRGAENIQYF	TGTGCCAGCAGTCCTCGAAGAGGGGCTGAAAACATTCAGTACTTC
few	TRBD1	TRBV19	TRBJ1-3	CASNPNRDRDGNTIYF	TGTGCCAGTAACCCTAACCGGGACAGGGATGGGAACACCATATATTTT
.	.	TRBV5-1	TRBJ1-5	CASSLRGIVPNQPQHF	TGCGCCAGCAGCTTGAGGGGGATTGTTCCCAATCAGCCCCAGCATTTT
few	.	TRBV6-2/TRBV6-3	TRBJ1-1	CASSYSTGFAAFF	TGTGCCAGCAGTTACAGCACAGGCTTCGCAGCTTTCTTT
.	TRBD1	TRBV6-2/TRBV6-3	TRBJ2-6	CASSTTGGVGANVLTF	TGTGCCAGCAGTACGACAGGGGGTGTTGGGGCCAACGTCCTGACTTTC
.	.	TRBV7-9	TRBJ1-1	CASSTIRRNTEAFF	TGTGCCAGCAGCACCATACGACGGAACACTGAAGCTTTCTTT
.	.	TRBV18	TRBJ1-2	CASSRIEGDGYTF	TGTGCCAGCTCCCGCATAGAGGGGGATGGCTACACCTTC
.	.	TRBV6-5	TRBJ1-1	CASSYRGLGLNTEAFF	TGTGCCAGCAGTTATAGGGGATTGGGCTTGAACACTGAAGCTTTCTTT
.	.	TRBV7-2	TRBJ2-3	CASSSGTDTQYF	TGTGCCAGCAGCTCGGGCACAGATACGCAGTATTTT
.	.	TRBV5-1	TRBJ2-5	CASSFRGNQETQYF	TGCGCCAGCAGCTTTAGGGGGAACCAAGAGACCCAGTACTTC
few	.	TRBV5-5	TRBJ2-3	CASSIIPTASSDTQYF	TGTGCCAGCAGCATCATACCCACGGCGAGTTCTGATACGCAGTATTTT
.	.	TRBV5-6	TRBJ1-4	CASSSVGGVEEKLFF	TGTGCCAGCAGCTCCGTGGGGGGCGTTGAAGAAAAACTGTTTTTT
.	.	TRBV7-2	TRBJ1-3	CASSLGVRDTIYF	TGTGCCAGCAGCTTAGGTGTTCGGGACACCATATATTTT
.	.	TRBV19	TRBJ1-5	CASSIRNNQPQHF	TGTGCCAGTAGTATCCGCAACAATCAGCCCCAGCATTTT
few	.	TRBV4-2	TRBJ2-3	CASSQDLALRGFTDTQYF	TGTGCCAGCAGCCAAGACCTAGCGTTGAGGGGCTTCACAGATACGCAGTATTTT
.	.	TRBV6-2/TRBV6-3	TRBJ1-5	CASSYSIGRNQPQHF	TGTGCCAGCAGTTACTCGATCGGTCGCAATCAGCCCCAGCATTTT